Below, 20 T cell receptor beta chains from the same sample are listed, as sequenced in a study of regulatory dendritic cells for organ transplantation. Generated by immunoSEQ multiplex PCR, the TCRdb table keeps only in-frame clones and is missing some. The sample has 20,000 or so clones, approximately 83% seen once. The antigens these receptors bind are not known. CFSE-labeled sorted T cells met regulatory or mature dendritic cells for 5 to 6 days. What was sequenced was naive CD4+ T cells from blood cultured with dendritic cells. Subset specified: CD45RA+ naive T cells. The origin of the receptors is a human donor in good health.

The chain recombines TRBV5-1 with TRBJ1-3; D may be TRBD1 (5 bases). This CDR3 contains 13 residues. V was clipped by 4 bases and J by 9 bases, with 14 bases between them. The germline V gene encodes CDR1 SGHRS and CDR2 YFSETQ. The DNA for the CDR3 is TGCGCCAGCAGCCCTTCGGGGGTGGGCACCATATATTTT. Amino acid sequence: CASSPSGVGTIYF.

The chain carries TRBV9 and TRBJ2-7; TRBD2 agrees at 8 bases. Germline V lookup: CDR1 SGDLS, CDR2 YYNGEE. This CDR3 region has 14 residues. J was trimmed by 2 bases and V by 0 bases; bases with no gene match: 1. This chain's CDR3 is CASSVAGRAYEQYF. CDR3 sequence (DNA): TGTGCCAGCAGCGTAGCCGGGAGGGCCTACGAGCAGTACTTC.

The genes are TRBV28 and TRBJ2-7; D gene ambiguous. The germline V and J ends were trimmed by 5 bases and 4 bases, with 6 bases remaining between them. The CDR3 spans 11 residues. Germline V gene sequence: CDR1 MDHEN, CDR2 SYDVKM. The CDR3 coding sequence is TGTGCCAGCAGTGCCAATTACGAGCAGTACTTC. It yields the protein CASSANYEQYF.

This clone was detected once. The chain is built from TRBV4-1 and TRBJ1-1, with TRBD1 matching over 8 bases. This CDR3 region has 15 residues. Germline CDR1 MGHRA, CDR2 YSYEKL. The V and J ends lost 0 bases and 2 bases, in that order; junction bases with no gene match: 2. CDR3: CASSQDDRGNTEAFF. The CDR3 DNA follows: TGCGCCAGCAGCCAAGATGACAGGGGAAACACTGAAGCTTTCTTT.

The rearrangement uses TRBV19 and TRBJ1-1, with a possible D match to TRBD1 (6 bases). From germline, CDR1 is LNHDA and CDR2 SQIVND (reference sequence). The CDR3 extends over 13 amino acids. The V end was cut by 8 bases, the J end by 3 bases, with 13 bases between. CDR3 in amino acids: CASGTKADTEAFF. In DNA form, the CDR3 reads TGTGCCAGTGGGACAAAAGCGGACACTGAAGCTTTCTTT.

The chain recombines TRBV19 with TRBJ2-5, with D maybe TRBD2 (7 bases). The V and J ends lost 6 bases and 4 bases respectively, with 9 bases between them. The CDR3 is made up of 12 amino acids. The germline V gene has CDR1 LNHDA and CDR2 SQIVND (reference sequence). The CDR3 bases are TGTGCCAGTAGAGGGGGGGGAGAGACCCAGTACTTC. Protein: CASRGGGETQYF.

The J gene is TRBJ1-4, the V gene TRBV7-2; 10 positions match TRBD1. Germline V gives CDR1 SGHTA, CDR2 FQGNSA. There are 19 residues in the CDR3. After removal of 4 bases from V and 8 bases from J, the junction contained 19 bases not matched to a gene. The CDR3 loop is CASSSLRDRGVKRTEKLFF. The CDR3 nucleotides are TGTGCCAGCAGCTCACTCCGGGACAGGGGAGTAAAGCGCACGGAAAAACTGTTTTTT.

J is TRBJ2-1 and V is TRBV5-1, with unresolved D. Germline CDR1 SGHRS, CDR2 YFSETQ. This CDR3 is built from 17 residues. Trimming took 1 base from V and 4 from J, leaving 18 bases between them. The CDR3 coding sequence is TGCGCCAGCAGCTTGTTCTTACGGAACATTCAATACAATGAGCAGTTCTTC. Protein: CASSLFLRNIQYNEQFF.

The J gene is TRBJ2-1, the V gene TRBV6-6; TRBD2 is a possible D gene (6 bases). The CDR3 spans 14 residues. V was trimmed by 0 bases and J by 9 bases, leaving 12 bases between them. CDR1 is MNHNY and CDR2 is SVGAGI in the germline V gene (reference sequence). DNA for the CDR3: TGTGCCAGCAGTTACTCGACTAGTATGCTTGAGCAGTTCTTC. It encodes CASSYSTSMLEQFF.

The chain joins TRBV10-3 to TRBJ2-3; TRBD2 aligns across 10 bases. After removal of 4 bases from V and 4 bases from J, the junction contained 14 bases not matched to a gene. This CDR3 contains 18 residues. Germline CDR1 is ENHRY and CDR2 is SYGVKD. The CDR3 reads CAISGLAGAGIPADTQYF. As DNA, the CDR3 is TGTGCCATCAGTGGTCTAGCGGGAGCAGGAATCCCGGCAGATACGCAGTATTTT.

The chain has TRBV5-4 and TRBJ2-3; TRBD2 matches 9 bases. The ends lost 4 bases at V and 5 bases at J; junction bases unmatched: 8. The CDR3 runs 15 residues. The germline gives CDR1 SGHNT, CDR2 YYREEE (reference sequence). For the CDR3, the DNA is TGTGCCAGCAGCCGGGGGGCTAGCGGGGAAGATACGCAGTATTTT. This codes for CASSRGASGEDTQYF.

The chain couples TRBV6-1 to TRBJ2-7; D remains ambiguous. CDR1 is MNHNS, CDR2 SASEGT, per germline. This CDR3 is built from 15 residues. The V end was cut by 2 bases, the J end by 1 base, with 12 bases between. CDR3 nucleotides: TGTGCCAGCAGTGAATGGCCAGGTTCTTCCTACGAGCAGTACTTC. Its translation: CASSEWPGSSYEQYF.

V and J are TRBV27 and TRBJ1-5, with D unclear. Germline V gives CDR1 MNHEY, CDR2 SMNVEV (reference sequence). Trimming stripped 6 bases from V and 2 bases from J, with 8 bases between. The CDR3 is made up of 13 amino acids. CDR3 DNA sequence: TGTGCCAGCAGGGCGACGGGCAATCAGCCCCAGCATTTT. Protein: CASRATGNQPQHF.

The J gene is TRBJ2-4, the V gene TRBV19; TRBD1 might be the D (6 bases). The germline V gene encodes CDR1 LNHDA and CDR2 SQIVND (reference sequence). V was cut by 3 bases and J by 0 bases, with 9 bases left in between. This CDR3 is 15 amino acids long. Here the CDR3 reads CASSITGTAKNIQYF. The CDR3 DNA sequence: TGTGCCAGTAGTATCACAGGGACAGCCAAAAACATTCAGTACTTC. The variable domain in full, with the rest retrieved from reference TRBV19 and TRBJ2-4, is DGGITQSPKYLFRKEGQNVTLSCEQNLNHDAMYWYRQDPGQGLRLIYYSQIVNDFQKGDIAEGYSVSREKKESFPLTVTSAQKNPTAFYLCASSITGTAKNIQYFGAGTRLSVL.

The rearrangement joins TRBV7-9 to TRBJ2-7; 12 nucleotides agree with TRBD1. There are 15 residues in the CDR3. The germline V gene encodes CDR1 SEHNR and CDR2 FQNEAQ (reference sequence). V lost 3 bases and J lost 5; bases outside the gene matches: 5. CDR3 amino acids: CASSLGGTGGHEQYF. CDR3 DNA sequence: TGTGCCAGCAGCTTGGGTGGGACAGGGGGCCACGAGCAGTACTTC.

The rearrangement uses TRBV7-2 and TRBJ2-7, with 8 bases identical to TRBD1. Germline V gene lookup returns CDR1 SGHTA and CDR2 FQGNSA. V shed 4 bases and J 3 bases; nucleotides not matched to a gene: 8. The CDR3 loop spans 15 amino acids. CDR3 amino acids: CASSSQKTGVYEQYF. DNA for the CDR3: TGTGCCAGCAGCTCACAGAAGACAGGGGTCTACGAGCAGTACTTC.

This clone was counted only a few times. The chain joins TRBV2 to TRBJ1-2; 7 positions match TRBD1. The length of the CDR3 is 13 residues. V lost 6 bases and J lost 5; bases outside the gene matches: 6. CDR1 SNHLY and CDR2 FYNNEI come from the germline V gene. The DNA of the CDR3 is TGTGCCAGCAGCCTCGGGACAGCATATGGCTACACCTTC. Its translation is CASSLGTAYGYTF.

Only a few counts were recorded for this clone. J is TRBJ2-7 and V is TRBV5-4; TRBD1 matches 11 bases. Losses at the gene ends were 4 bases for V and 6 bases for J; bases not matched to a gene: 6. CDR3 size: 14 residues. Germline-derived CDR1 and CDR2 are SGHNT and YYREEE (reference sequence). The CDR3 DNA follows: TGTGCCAGCAGCAGCCGGGACAGGGGGGCCGAGCAGTACTTC. Its translation: CASSSRDRGAEQYF.

This clone was observed once. The chain is built from TRBV18 and TRBJ2-7, with 9 bases lining up with TRBD2. This CDR3 has 15 residues. The junction had 5 bases not matched to a gene; V was cut back by 5 bases and J by 0 bases. Germline V gene sequence: CDR1 KGHSH, CDR2 LQKENI. The CDR3 nucleotides read TGTGCCAGCTCATCCTTAGCGGGAGTCTCCTACGAGCAGTACTTC. Translated, it gives CASSSLAGVSYEQYF.

This clone was recorded only once. This rearrangement joins TRBV28 to TRBJ1-2; D call uncertain. Germline assignment: CDR1 MDHEN and CDR2 SYDVKM. The CDR3 covers 16 residues. V was clipped by 5 bases and J by 10 bases, with 26 bases between them. DNA for the CDR3: TGTGCCAGCAGTCTAATCTCCCCCGGACGGAGGGATTCCTACACCTTC. Protein product: CASSLISPGRRDSYTF.